Following are 6 T cell receptor beta chains from one sample sequenced in a study of cytotoxic CD8 clonotypes in ibrutinib-treated CLL. Only in-frame clones appear in the TCRdb table, and some are missing; sequencing was by immunoSEQ multiplex PCR. The data hold 100,000 to 150,000 clones, with 75% to 90% observed a single time. The sample consisted of PBMCs, taken after 24 months of ibrutinib treatment. The source of these receptors is a human donor with chronic lymphocytic leukemia.

The chain carries TRBV5-1 and TRBJ2-1; 8 bases map to TRBD1. Germline lookup yields CDR1 SGHRS and CDR2 YFSETQ. The CDR3 covers 13 residues. With V trimmed by 4 bases and J by 9 bases, 6 bases remained unmatched. CDR3 region: CASSETGVGEQFF. In DNA form, the CDR3 reads TGCGCCAGCAGCGAGACAGGGGTCGGTGAGCAGTTCTTC.

V gene TRBV5-1 combines with J gene TRBJ1-2; possible D gene TRBD1, 6 bases. There are 13 residues in the CDR3. The germline V gene has CDR1 SGHRS and CDR2 YFSETQ. Deletions cut 6 bases from V and 7 bases from J, with 16 bases between. This CDR3 is CASTQTQGGGYTF. For the CDR3, the DNA is TGCGCCAGCACACAGACACAGGGAGGTGGCTACACCTTC.

V is TRBV6-6 and J is TRBJ2-7, with a possible D match to TRBD1 (6 bases). The V gene lost 5 bases and the J gene lost 1 base, with 18 bases spanning the gap. The germline V gene encodes CDR1 MNHNY and CDR2 SVGAGI (reference sequence). CDR3 size: 16 residues. CDR3 bases: TGTGCCAGCAGTCCAACCTCCGGACAGATATCCTACGAGCAGTACTTC. Its protein is CASSPTSGQISYEQYF.

The V and J genes are TRBV7-2 and TRBJ1-2, with 8 bases fitting TRBD1. V shed 5 bases, J shed 4 bases, and the junction held 9 bases outside the gene matches. Germline V gene sequence: CDR1 SGHTA, CDR2 FQGNSA. The CDR3 runs 15 residues. The CDR3 region is CASSLSRQGTYGYTF. The DNA for the CDR3 is TGTGCCAGCAGCCTTTCCCGACAGGGGACCTATGGCTACACCTTC.

The chain links TRBV28 to TRBJ2-7; D ambiguous. V was trimmed by 2 bases and J by 2 bases, leaving 10 bases between them. CDR3 size: 14 residues. The germline V gene has CDR1 MDHEN and CDR2 SYDVKM. The CDR3 sequence: CASSLVSPTYEQYF. The CDR3, as DNA: TGTGCCAGCAGTTTAGTCTCGCCGACCTACGAGCAGTACTTC. Together with reference TRBV28 and TRBJ2-7, the CDR3 gives the full variable domain: DVKVTQSSRYLVKRTGEKVFLECVQDMDHENMFWYRQDPGLGLRLIYFSYDVKMKEKGDIPEGYSVSREKKERFSLILESASTNQTSMYLCASSLVSPTYEQYFGPGTRLTVT.

The chain uses TRBV7-9 and TRBJ1-2; 7 positions agree with TRBD1. CDR3 length: 16 residues. Trimming cost V 1 base and J 8 bases; bases outside gene matches: 13. Germline V gene sequence: CDR1 SEHNR, CDR2 FQNEAQ (reference sequence). Here the CDR3 DNA reads TGTGCCAGCAGCTTAGAAGCCGACAGGGTGATGGGGGGCTACACCTTC. Translation: CASSLEADRVMGGYTF. The complete variable domain, with remaining parts taken from reference TRBV7-9 and TRBJ1-2, reads DTGVSQNPRHKITKRGQNVTFRCDPISEHNRLYWYRQTLGQGPEFLTYFQNEAQLEKSRLLSDRFSAERPKGSFSTLEIQRTEQGDSAMYLCASSLEADRVMGGYTFGSGTRLTVV.